A selection of T cell receptor beta chains follows, all from one sample in a study of T cells in Graves' hyperthyroidism and ophthalmopathy. TCRdb re-analysed the multiplex PCR reads in MiXCR, keeping a single row per CDR3 protein. The table records 280,000 or so distinct CDR3 sequences, approximately 16% of them present only once. Sequenced sample: blood. Source of these receptors: a woman between 50 and 59 years old with Graves' hyperthyroidism that later progressed to Graves' ophthalmopathy. Each CDR3 is given with its conserved first and last residue. D genes are given only for firm matches. Not all rows give a size; the values are once, few, many and, for expanded clones, a class.

J gene | V gene | D gene | clone size | CDR3 DNA | CDR3 protein
TRBJ1-4 | TRBV20-1 | - | - | TGCAGTGCTGCGGACCGTGAAAAACTGTTTTTT | CSAADREKLFF
TRBJ2-3 | TRBV11-3 | TRBD1 | many | TGTGCCAGCAGCAAAACGGCAGGGGGCCGGACAGATACGCAGTATTTT | CASSKTAGGRTDTQYF
TRBJ2-2 | TRBV4-1 | - | - | TGCGCCAGCAGCCTGAAACTCACCGGGGAGCTGTTTTTT | CASSLKLTGELFF
TRBJ2-1 | TRBV24-1 | TRBD2 | many | TGTGCCACCAGTGATGAGACTAGCGAGAGCTCCTACAATGAGCAGTTCTTC | CATSDETSESSYNEQFF
TRBJ2-7 | TRBV30 | TRBD2 | many | TGTGCCTGGTCTAGCGGGAGGGCCTCCGAGCAGTACTTC | CAWSSGRASEQYF
TRBJ2-7 | TRBV6-1 | - | few | TGTGCCAGCAGTGAAGCTACGGGTCAAGTCTACGAGCAGTACTTC | CASSEATGQVYEQYF
TRBJ1-4 | TRBV5-1 | TRBD1 | many | TGCGCCAGCAGCTTGGCTGCCGGGACAGCAAATGAAAAACTGTTTTTT | CASSLAAGTANEKLFF
TRBJ1-5 | TRBV29-1 | - | few | TGCAGCGTGGCGAGAGGGAACGATCAGCCCCAGCATTTT | CSVARGNDQPQHF
TRBJ1-1 | TRBV15 | - | few | TGTGCCACCAGCAGAGAGAGTGAAGCTTTCTTT | CATSRESEAFF
TRBJ2-7 | TRBV5-1 | TRBD2 | many | TGCGCCAGCAGCTCTAGCGGGAGGGCCCTCGAGCAGTACTTC | CASSSSGRALEQYF
TRBJ1-1 | TRBV10-2 | - | - | TGCGCCAGCAGTGAGTCTCCCTCCAGGAACACTGAAGCTTTCTTT | CASSESPSRNTEAFF
TRBJ2-1 | TRBV4-1 | - | many | TGCGCCAGCAGCCAAGACCTCTACAATGAGCAGTTCTTC | CASSQDLYNEQFF
TRBJ1-4 | TRBV29-1 | TRBD1 | few | TGCAGCGTTAAGACAGGGCGGGATAATGAAAAACTGTTTTTT | CSVKTGRDNEKLFF
TRBJ2-1 | TRBV6-5 | TRBD1 | many | TGTGCCAGCAGTTACTCTTGGGACAGGGTCCTCAATGAGCAGTTCTTC | CASSYSWDRVLNEQFF
TRBJ1-2 | TRBV10-3 | - | many | TGTGCCATCAGTGAGTCGAGTTCCTATGGCTACACCTTC | CAISESSSYGYTF
TRBJ1-2 | TRBV6-1 | - | - | TGTGCCAGCAGAGCCGGGACCGGGAGAGGCTACACCTTC | CASRAGTGRGYTF
TRBJ2-7 | TRBV6-1 | - | many | TGTGCCAGCAGTGAAGTCAGTACGGTCGAGCAGTACTTC | CASSEVSTVEQYF
TRBJ2-1 | TRBV27 | - | many | TGTGCCAGCAGTCCTGGACAGACCCCCTACAATGAGCAGTTCTTC | CASSPGQTPYNEQFF
TRBJ1-3 | TRBV11-1 | - | - | TGTGCCAGCAGCTCCGACATCTTCTCTGGAAACACCATATATTTT | CASSSDIFSGNTIYF
TRBJ2-1 | TRBV12-3/TRBV12-4 | TRBD2 | many | TGTGCCAGCATTTTGCGTAGGACTAGCCCCAGAGGGCGCCCCTACAATGAGCAGTTCTTC | CASILRRTSPRGRPYNEQFF
TRBJ2-3 | TRBV2 | - | many | TGTGCCAGCAACTCAGGGAGCTTCACAGATACGCAGTATTTT | CASNSGSFTDTQYF
TRBJ1-1 | TRBV5-1 | TRBD1 | once | TGCGCCAGCAGCTTGGAGGGGGCGCTTGGTGAAGCTTTCTTT | CASSLEGALGEAFF
TRBJ2-7 | TRBV29-1 | - | many | TGCAGCGTCACGGGACAAGGCTACGAGCAGTACTTC | CSVTGQGYEQYF
TRBJ2-7 | TRBV20-1 | - | many | TGCAGTGCGGGACTACAGGGGTGGGAGCAGTACTTC | CSAGLQGWEQYF
TRBJ1-4 | TRBV7-9 | TRBD1 | - | TGTGCCAGCAGCAAGGGACAGGGGTACGAAAAACTGTTTTTT | CASSKGQGYEKLFF
TRBJ1-1 | TRBV25-1 | TRBD1 | - | TGTGCCAGCACTCCCCGGGACAGGGTGGGTACTGAAGCTTTCTTT | CASTPRDRVGTEAFF
TRBJ2-1 | TRBV13 | - | many | TGTGCCAGCAGCTTAACAGGGAACAATGAGCAGTTCTTC | CASSLTGNNEQFF
TRBJ1-6 | TRBV5-1 | - | few | TGCGCCAGCAGCCCGCTTGGACAGCTTTCACCCCTCCACTTT | CASSPLGQLSPLHF
TRBJ2-5 | TRBV5-6 | - | many | TGTGCCAGCAGCTTTGGGGCAGGGAGAGAGACCCAGTACTTC | CASSFGAGRETQYF
TRBJ2-7 | TRBV12-3/TRBV12-4 | TRBD2 | many | TGTGCCAGCAGTTTTCACCCGGGTTTTAGCGGGAGTCCGGGAGAGCAGTACTTC | CASSFHPGFSGSPGEQYF
TRBJ2-7 | TRBV11-2 | - | - | TGTGCCAGCAGCTCTACCTGGGGGTCCGAGCAGTACTTC | CASSSTWGSEQYF
TRBJ2-5 | TRBV2 | TRBD2 | many | TGTGCCACCCGGGGTGCGGGAGTGGGGACCCAGTACTTC | CATRGAGVGTQYF
TRBJ2-1 | TRBV7-7 | TRBD2 | many | TGTGCTAGCAGCTTAGCGGGAGGGGGGGGTGAGCAGTTCTTC | CASSLAGGGGEQFF
TRBJ2-2 | TRBV15 | - | many | TGTGCCACCAGCGGAATGGTGACGGACGCGAACACCGGGGAGCTGTTTTTT | CATSGMVTDANTGELFF
TRBJ2-1 | TRBV20-1 | TRBD2 | many | TGCAGTGCTAGGTGGCCCGGCGGGAGCACTGATGAGCAGTTCTTC | CSARWPGGSTDEQFF
TRBJ1-1 | TRBV6-2/TRBV6-3 | - | - | TGTGCCAGCAGTTACTCGCAGGGCCTGAAGTCGAACACTGAAGCTTTCTTT | CASSYSQGLKSNTEAFF
TRBJ2-7 | TRBV10-3 | - | many | TGTGCCATCAGTGAGTCGGAGGATCTCCCCTACGAGCAGTACTTC | CAISESEDLPYEQYF
TRBJ2-5 | TRBV5-5 | - | many | TGTGCCAGCAGGGCTCTGGGGGGCCAAGAGACCCAGTACTTC | CASRALGGQETQYF
TRBJ2-5 | TRBV15 | - | - | TGTGCCACCAGCAGAGATCAAAGAGGGGAGACCCAGTACTTC | CATSRDQRGETQYF
TRBJ1-4 | TRBV5-1 | TRBD1 | - | TGCGCCAGCAGCTTCGGGACAGCAACTAATGAAAAACTGTTTTTT | CASSFGTATNEKLFF
TRBJ2-1 | TRBV4-2 | TRBD2 | few | TGTGCCAGCAGCCAACCCGGGGGGTCCTACAATGAGCAGTTCTTC | CASSQPGGSYNEQFF
TRBJ2-7 | TRBV6-1 | - | many | TGTGCCAGCAGAGTCCTGTGGACCTACGAGCAGTACTTC | CASRVLWTYEQYF
TRBJ1-1 | TRBV7-9 | - | many | TGTGCCAGCAGCGACAACACTGAAGCTTTCTTT | CASSDNTEAFF
TRBJ1-1 | TRBV30 | - | many | TGTGCCTGGAGTCCACTCCCCAGCGGTAACACTGAAGCTTTCTTT | CAWSPLPSGNTEAFF
TRBJ2-7 | TRBV6-1 | TRBD2 | many | TGTGCCAGCAGTCTAGCGGGCCGGGATGACGAGCAGTACTTC | CASSLAGRDDEQYF
TRBJ2-5 | TRBV7-2 | TRBD1 | many | TGTGCCGGCAAGGACAGGGGCGGTCATGAGACCCAGTACTTC | CAGKDRGGHETQYF
TRBJ1-2 | TRBV30 | TRBD1 | once | TGTGCCTGGAGTGTACAGGGACAGCTGACGGCCTTC | CAWSVQGQLTAF
TRBJ1-1 | TRBV28 | TRBD1 | many | TGTGCCAGCAGTTTACGACAGGGGAAAACTTTCTTT | CASSLRQGKTFF